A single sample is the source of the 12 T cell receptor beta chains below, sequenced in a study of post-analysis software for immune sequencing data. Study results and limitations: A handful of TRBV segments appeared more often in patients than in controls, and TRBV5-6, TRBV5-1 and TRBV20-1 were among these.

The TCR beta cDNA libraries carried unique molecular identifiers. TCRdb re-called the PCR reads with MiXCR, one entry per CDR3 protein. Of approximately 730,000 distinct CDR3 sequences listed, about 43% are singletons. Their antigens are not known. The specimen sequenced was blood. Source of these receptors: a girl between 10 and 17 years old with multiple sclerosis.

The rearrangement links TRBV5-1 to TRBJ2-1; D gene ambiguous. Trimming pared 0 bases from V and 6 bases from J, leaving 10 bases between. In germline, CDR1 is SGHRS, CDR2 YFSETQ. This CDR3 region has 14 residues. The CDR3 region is CASSLVGPGNEQFF. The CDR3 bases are TGCGCCAGCAGCTTGGTCGGGCCCGGCAATGAGCAGTTCTTC.

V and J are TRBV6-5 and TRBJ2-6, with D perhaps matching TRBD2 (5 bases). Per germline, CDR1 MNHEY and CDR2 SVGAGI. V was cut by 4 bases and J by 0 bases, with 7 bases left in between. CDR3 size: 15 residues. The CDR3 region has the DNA TGTGCCAGCAGTTCCGGGAACTCTGGGGCCAACGTCCTGACTTTC. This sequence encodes CASSSGNSGANVLTF.

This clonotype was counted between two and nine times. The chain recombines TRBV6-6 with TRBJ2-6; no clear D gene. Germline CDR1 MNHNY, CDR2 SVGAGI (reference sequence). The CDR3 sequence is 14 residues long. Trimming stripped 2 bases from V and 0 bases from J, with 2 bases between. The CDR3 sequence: CASSYVSGANVLTF. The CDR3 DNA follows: TGTGCCAGCAGTTACGTCTCTGGGGCCAACGTCCTGACTTTC.

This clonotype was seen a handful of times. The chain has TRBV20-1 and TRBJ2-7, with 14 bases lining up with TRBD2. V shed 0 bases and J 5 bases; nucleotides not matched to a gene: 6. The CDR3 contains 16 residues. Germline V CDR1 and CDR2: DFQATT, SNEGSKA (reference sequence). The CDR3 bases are TGCAGTGCTAGAGATGGGACTAGCGGGAGAATCCACGAGCAGTACTTC. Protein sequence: CSARDGTSGRIHEQYF.

The DNA of the CDR3 is TGTGCCAGCAGCCGTCCAGCCTTTGACAGGGTTTTTCAGCCCCAGCATTTT. Protein product: CASSRPAFDRVFQPQHF. The rearrangement joins TRBV6-2 or TRBV6-3 to TRBJ1-5, with 7 bases matching TRBD1. The V and J ends lost 6 bases and 6 bases, in that order; junction bases with no gene match: 17. This CDR3 contains 17 residues. Germline-derived CDR1 and CDR2 are MNHEY and SVGEGT.

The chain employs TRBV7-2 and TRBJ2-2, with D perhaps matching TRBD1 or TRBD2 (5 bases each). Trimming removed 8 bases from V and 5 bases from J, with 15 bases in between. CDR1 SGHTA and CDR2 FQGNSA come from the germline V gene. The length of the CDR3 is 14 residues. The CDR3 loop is CASGTLLGTGELFF. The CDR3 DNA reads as TGTGCCAGCGGGACCCTCCTAGGGACCGGGGAGCTGTTTTTT.

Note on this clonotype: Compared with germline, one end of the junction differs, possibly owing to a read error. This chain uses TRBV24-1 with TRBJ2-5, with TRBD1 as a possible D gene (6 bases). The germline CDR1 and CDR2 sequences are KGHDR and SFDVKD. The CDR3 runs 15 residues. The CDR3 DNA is TGTGCCACCAGTGATTTCTACCAGGGGCAAGAGGCCCAGTACTTC. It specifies CATSDFYQGQEAQYF.

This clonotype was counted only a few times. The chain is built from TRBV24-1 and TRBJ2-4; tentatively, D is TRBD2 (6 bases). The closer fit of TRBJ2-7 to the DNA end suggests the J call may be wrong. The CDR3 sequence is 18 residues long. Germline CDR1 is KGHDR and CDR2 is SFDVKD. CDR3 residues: CATSDRVRDSRYEYEQYF. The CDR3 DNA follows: TGTGCCACCAGTGACAGAGTACGGGACTCCCGCTACGAATACGAGCAGTACTTC.

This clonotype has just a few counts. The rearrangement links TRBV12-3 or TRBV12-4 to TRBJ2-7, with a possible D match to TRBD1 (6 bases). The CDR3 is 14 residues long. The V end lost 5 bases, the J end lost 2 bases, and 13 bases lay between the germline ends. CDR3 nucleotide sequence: TGTGCCAGCAGTCCCAGGACAGCTACCTACGAGCAGTACTTC. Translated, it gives CASSPRTATYEQYF.

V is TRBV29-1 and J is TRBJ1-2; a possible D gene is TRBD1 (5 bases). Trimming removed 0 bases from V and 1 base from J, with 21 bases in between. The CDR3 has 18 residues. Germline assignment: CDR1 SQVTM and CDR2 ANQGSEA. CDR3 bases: TGCAGCGTTGAAGATCATCGGTTTAGGCAGGGCTTTAACTATGGCTACACCTTC. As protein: CSVEDHRFRQGFNYGYTF.

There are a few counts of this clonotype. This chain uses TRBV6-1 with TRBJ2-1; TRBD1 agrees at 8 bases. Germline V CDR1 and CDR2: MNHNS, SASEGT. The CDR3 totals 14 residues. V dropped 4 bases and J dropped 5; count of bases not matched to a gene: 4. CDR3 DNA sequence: TGTGCCAGCAGTGGGACAGGGAAGGACAATGAGCAGTTCTTC. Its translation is CASSGTGKDNEQFF.

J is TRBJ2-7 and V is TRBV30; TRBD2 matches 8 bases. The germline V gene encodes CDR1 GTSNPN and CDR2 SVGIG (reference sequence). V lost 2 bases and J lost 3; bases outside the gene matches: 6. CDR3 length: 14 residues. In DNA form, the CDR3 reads TGTGCCTGGAGTCGAACTAGCGGAGGCTACGAGCAGTACTTC. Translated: CAWSRTSGGYEQYF.